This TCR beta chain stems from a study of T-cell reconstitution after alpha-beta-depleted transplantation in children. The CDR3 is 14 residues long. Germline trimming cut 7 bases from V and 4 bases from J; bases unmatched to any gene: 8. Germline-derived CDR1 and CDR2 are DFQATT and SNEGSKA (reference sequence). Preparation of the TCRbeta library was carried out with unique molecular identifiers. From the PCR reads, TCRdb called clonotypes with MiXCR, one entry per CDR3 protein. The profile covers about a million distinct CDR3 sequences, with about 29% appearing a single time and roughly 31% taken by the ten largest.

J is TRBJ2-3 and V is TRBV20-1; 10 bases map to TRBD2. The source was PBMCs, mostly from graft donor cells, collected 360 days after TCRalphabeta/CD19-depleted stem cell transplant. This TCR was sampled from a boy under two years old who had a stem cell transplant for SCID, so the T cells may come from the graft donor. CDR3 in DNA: TGCAGTGGTCAGCGGGGGGGGGTTGCAGATACGCAGTATTTT. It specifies CSGQRGGVADTQYF.